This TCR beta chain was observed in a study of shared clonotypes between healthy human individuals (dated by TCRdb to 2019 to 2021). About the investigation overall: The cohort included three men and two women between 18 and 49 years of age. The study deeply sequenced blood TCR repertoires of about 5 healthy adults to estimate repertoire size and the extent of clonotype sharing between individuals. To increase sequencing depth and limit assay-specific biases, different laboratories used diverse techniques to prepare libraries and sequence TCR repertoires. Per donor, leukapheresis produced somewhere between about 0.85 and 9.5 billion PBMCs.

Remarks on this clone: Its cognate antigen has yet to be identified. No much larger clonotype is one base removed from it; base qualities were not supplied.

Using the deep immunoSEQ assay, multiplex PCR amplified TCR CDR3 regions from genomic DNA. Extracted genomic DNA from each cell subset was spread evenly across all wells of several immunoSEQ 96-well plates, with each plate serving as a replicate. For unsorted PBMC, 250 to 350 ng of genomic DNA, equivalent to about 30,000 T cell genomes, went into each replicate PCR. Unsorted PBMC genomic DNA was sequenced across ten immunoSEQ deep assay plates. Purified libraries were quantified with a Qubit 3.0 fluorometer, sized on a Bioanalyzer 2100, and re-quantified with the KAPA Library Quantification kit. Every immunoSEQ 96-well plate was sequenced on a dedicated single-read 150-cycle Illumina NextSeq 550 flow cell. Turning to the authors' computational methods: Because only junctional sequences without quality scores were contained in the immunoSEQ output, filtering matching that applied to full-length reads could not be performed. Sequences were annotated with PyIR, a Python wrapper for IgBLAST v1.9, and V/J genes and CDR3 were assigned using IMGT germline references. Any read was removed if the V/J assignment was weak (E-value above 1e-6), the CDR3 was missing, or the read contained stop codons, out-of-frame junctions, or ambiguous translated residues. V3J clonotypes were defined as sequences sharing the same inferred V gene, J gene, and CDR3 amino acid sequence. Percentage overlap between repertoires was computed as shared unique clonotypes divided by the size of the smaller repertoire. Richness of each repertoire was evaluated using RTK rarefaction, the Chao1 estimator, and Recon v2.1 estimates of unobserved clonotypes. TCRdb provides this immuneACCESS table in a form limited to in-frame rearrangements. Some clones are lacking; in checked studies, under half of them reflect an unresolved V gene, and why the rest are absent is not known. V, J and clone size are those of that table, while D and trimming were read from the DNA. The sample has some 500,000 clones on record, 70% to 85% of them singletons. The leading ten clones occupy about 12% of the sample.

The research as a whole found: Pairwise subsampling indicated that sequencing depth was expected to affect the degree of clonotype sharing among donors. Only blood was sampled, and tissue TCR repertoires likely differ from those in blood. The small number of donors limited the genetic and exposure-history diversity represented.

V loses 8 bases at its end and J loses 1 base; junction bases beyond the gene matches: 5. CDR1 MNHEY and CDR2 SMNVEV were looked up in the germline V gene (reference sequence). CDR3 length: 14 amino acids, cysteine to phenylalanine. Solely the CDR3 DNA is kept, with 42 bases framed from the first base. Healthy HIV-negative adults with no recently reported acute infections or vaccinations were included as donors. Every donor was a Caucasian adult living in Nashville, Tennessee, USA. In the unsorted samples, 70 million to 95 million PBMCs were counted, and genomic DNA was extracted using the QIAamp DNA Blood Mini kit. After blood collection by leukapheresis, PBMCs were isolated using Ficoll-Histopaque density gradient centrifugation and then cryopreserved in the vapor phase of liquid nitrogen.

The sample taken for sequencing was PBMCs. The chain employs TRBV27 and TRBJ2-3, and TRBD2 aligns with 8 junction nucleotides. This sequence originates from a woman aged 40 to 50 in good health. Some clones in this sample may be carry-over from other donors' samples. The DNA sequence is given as TGTGCCAGCTCGGGGGGGCAGGGCACAGATACGCAGTATTTT. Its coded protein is CASSGGQGTDTQYF.